The entry that follows covers one TCR beta chain sequence. Its antigen remains undetermined. No quality values exist for individual bases; no much larger clone is one base distant. The data stem from a study of blood T cell repertoires in COVID-19 (dated by TCRdb to about 2020). Turning to the overall study: The collaborator samples originated in the United States, Italy and Spain and spanned the acute and convalescent phases of COVID-19. The material from the prospective study consisted of cDNA or gDNA derived from T cells, B-cell-depleted T cells, or PBMCs. Deeply sampled blood TCRbeta repertoires from subjects exposed to, actively infected with, or recovered from COVID-19 were included in the dataset. The repertoires were made available in a free public database intended to serve as a resource for research on the immune response to SARS-CoV-2. The samples were drawn from two sources: the first 160 participants of the ongoing ImmuneRACE study, and 1,200 or so subjects contributed by 6 global collaborators. Sample metadata almost always included a de-identified subject ID, COVID-19 status, age in years and sex. Where HLA class I and class II types were available, the types were taken from metadata supplied by the sample provider, not from assay-based typing. Broader findings and caveats from the paper: The amount of clinical and demographic metadata varied by source and participant and was provided uncurated.

V is pared back by 0 bases and J by 3 bases, with 5 bases lying between the germline termini. The CDR3 sequence holds 12 residues, the cysteine and phenylalanine included. Only the CDR3 DNA is retained, 36 bases long and in frame from the first base. In the germline V gene, CDR1 corresponds to SQVTM and CDR2 to ANQGSEA. TCRbeta CDR3 regions were amplified from genomic DNA by means of the immunoSEQ Assay, a bias-controlled multiplex PCR. The study's own analysis went as follows. The number of nucleated cells in each sample was estimated from the amplification of reference gene primers within the assay. To quantify the absolute abundance of each unique TCRbeta CDR3 rearrangement, sequence reads were collapsed and filtered. Productive Simpson clonality was computed per sample as the square root of Simpson's diversity index over productive rearrangements. TCRdb obtained this table from immuneACCESS and retained in-frame rearrangements with V and J assigned. These tables miss some clones; where compared with another copy, unresolved V genes account for less than half of the shortfall, and the remainder is unexplained. V, J and clone size are taken as reported in that table, and D and trimming were inferred from the DNA itself. For this sample the table gives roughly 350,000 clones, of which about 90% were detected only once. About 6% of the sample is taken by the ten largest.

One collaborating source in Seattle enrolled patients during active infection and followed them longitudinally through the course of disease. Each collaborating institution followed its own protocols to collect whole blood in K2EDTA tubes. For TCRbeta analysis, collaborators shipped samples in one of three forms: frozen whole blood, isolated PBMCs, or DNA extracted from either of those sample types. Rearrangement joined TRBV29-1 to TRBJ1-2; no D gene is confidently identified. Sequencing used peripheral blood. The sequence was obtained from a woman in her fifties or sixties with COVID-19, enrolled during active disease. Here the CDR3 is given as CSVEDRDYGYTF. The bases read TGCAGCGTTGAAGATCGAGACTATGGCTACACCTTC.